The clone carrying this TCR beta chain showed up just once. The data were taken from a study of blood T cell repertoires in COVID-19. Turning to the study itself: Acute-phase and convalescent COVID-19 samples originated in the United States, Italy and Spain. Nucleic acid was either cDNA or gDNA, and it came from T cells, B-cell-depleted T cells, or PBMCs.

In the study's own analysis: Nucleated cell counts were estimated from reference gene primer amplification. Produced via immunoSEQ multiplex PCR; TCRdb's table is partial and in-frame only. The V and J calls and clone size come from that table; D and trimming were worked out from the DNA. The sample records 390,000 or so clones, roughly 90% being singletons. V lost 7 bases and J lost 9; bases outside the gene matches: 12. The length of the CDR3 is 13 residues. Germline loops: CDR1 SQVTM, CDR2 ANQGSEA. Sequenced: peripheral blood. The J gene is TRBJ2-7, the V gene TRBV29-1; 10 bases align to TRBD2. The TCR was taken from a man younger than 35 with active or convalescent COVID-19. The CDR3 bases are TGCAGCGCTCTAGCGGGGGACCTCTCCGTGCAGTACTTC. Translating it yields CSALAGDLSVQYF.